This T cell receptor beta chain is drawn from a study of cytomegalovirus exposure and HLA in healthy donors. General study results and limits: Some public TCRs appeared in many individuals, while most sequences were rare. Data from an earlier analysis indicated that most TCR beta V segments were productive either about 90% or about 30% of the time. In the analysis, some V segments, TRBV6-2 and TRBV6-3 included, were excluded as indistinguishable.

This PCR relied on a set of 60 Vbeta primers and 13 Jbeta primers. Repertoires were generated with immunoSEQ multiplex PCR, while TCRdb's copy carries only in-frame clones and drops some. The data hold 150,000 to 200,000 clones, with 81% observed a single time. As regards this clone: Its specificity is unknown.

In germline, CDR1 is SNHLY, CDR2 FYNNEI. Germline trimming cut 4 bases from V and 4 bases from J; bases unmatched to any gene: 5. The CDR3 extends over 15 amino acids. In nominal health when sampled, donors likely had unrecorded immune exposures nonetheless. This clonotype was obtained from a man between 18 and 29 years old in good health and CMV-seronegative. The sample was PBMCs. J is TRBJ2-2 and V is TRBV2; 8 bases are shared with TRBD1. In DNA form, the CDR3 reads TGTGCCAGCAGTGGGCAGGGGGCTAGCACCGGGGAGCTGTTTTTT. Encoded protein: CASSGQGASTGELFF. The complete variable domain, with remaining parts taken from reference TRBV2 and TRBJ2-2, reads EPEVTQTPSHQVTQMGQEVILRCVPISNHLYFYWYRQILGQKVEFLVSFYNNEISEKSEIFDDQFSVERPDGSNFTLKIRSTKLEDSAMYFCASSGQGASTGELFFGEGSRLTVL.